The 19 T cell receptor beta chains below all came from one sample that was sequenced in a study of graft-versus-host responses after intestinal transplantation. Antigens for these TCRs are unknown. Clones were sequenced by immunoSEQ multiplex PCR, and TCRdb holds only the in-frame ones, with some missing. The table has about 100,000 clones, more than 85% seen once. The source was unstimulated CD4+ T cells sorted from spleen or lymph node cells, collected before transplant. All receptors derive from a human donor who was the organ donor for an intestinal transplant.

This clone was observed once. The V and J genes are TRBV4-1 and TRBJ1-2, with D maybe TRBD1 (5 bases). Trimming cost V 0 bases and J 6 bases, with 14 bases left between them. Germline CDR1 reads MGHRA; CDR2 reads YSYEKL. The CDR3 is 15 residues long. CDR3 bases: TGCGCCAGCAGCCAAGACGGCGGCGGGGGGAATGGCTACACCTTC. Its protein is CASSQDGGGGNGYTF.

The rearrangement links TRBV18 to TRBJ2-2; 9 bases are a match to TRBD1. Trimming cost V 6 bases and J 4 bases; bases outside gene matches: 6. There are 15 residues in the CDR3. CDR1 is KGHSH, CDR2 LQKENI, per germline. The CDR3 nucleotides read TGTGCCAGCTCTATGGGACAGGGATTCACCGGGGAGCTGTTTTTT. Protein sequence: CASSMGQGFTGELFF.

The chain is built from TRBV10-2 and TRBJ2-3; D remains ambiguous. CDR3 length equals 13 residues. Germline assignment: CDR1 WSHSY and CDR2 SAAADI. Trimming stripped 6 bases from V and 6 bases from J, with 13 bases between. The CDR3, as DNA: TGCGCCAGCAGCCGCGTTTTGCTGGATACGCAGTATTTT. Its translation is CASSRVLLDTQYF.

The CDR3 is CAITSDRGYGYTF. DNA for the CDR3: TGTGCCATCACCTCTGACAGGGGCTATGGCTACACCTTC. This chain connects TRBV10-3 to TRBJ1-2, with 8 bases identical to TRBD1. The CDR3 has 13 amino acids. V shed 7 bases, J shed 4 bases, and the junction held 5 bases outside the gene matches. The germline V gene encodes CDR1 ENHRY and CDR2 SYGVKD.

This clone was seen only a few times. This chain's CDR3 is CASSGFGQFNEKLFF. For the CDR3, the DNA is TGTGCCAGCAGCGGTTTTGGGCAGTTTAATGAAAAACTGTTTTTT. The chain is built from TRBV14 and TRBJ1-4; no definite D call. Germline CDR1 reads SGHDN; CDR2 reads FVKESK. The CDR3 covers 15 residues. The V and J ends lost 5 bases and 4 bases respectively, with 14 bases between them. The full variable domain, rest sourced from reference TRBV14 and TRBJ1-4, is EAGVTQFPSHSVIEKGQTVTLRCDPISGHDNLYWYRRVMGKEIKFLLHFVKESKQDESGMPNNRFLAERTGGTYSTLKVQPAELEDSGVYFCASSGFGQFNEKLFFGSGTQLSVL.

The chain is built from TRBV18 and TRBJ1-1; perhaps TRBD1 as D (5 bases). Germline V gene lookup returns CDR1 KGHSH and CDR2 LQKENI. V dropped 5 bases and J dropped 1 base, with 14 bases sitting between them. CDR3 length: 15 amino acids. CDR3 amino acids: CASSRPGRQNTEAFF. The CDR3 DNA sequence: TGTGCCAGCTCAAGGCCGGGACGGCAGAACACTGAAGCTTTCTTT. Full variable domain (outside the CDR3, taken from reference TRBV18 and TRBJ1-1): NAGVMQNPRHLVRRRGQEARLRCSPMKGHSHVYWYRQLPEEGLKFMVYLQKENIIDESGMPKERFSAEFPKEGPSILRIQQVVRGDSAAYFCASSRPGRQNTEAFFGQGTRLTVV.

The V gene is TRBV19, the J gene TRBJ1-6; D possibly corresponds to TRBD1 (5 bases). The V end was cut by 5 bases, the J end by 7 bases, with 15 bases between. Germline V gene sequence: CDR1 LNHDA, CDR2 SQIVND (reference sequence). The CDR3 loop spans 15 amino acids. Written as DNA, the CDR3 is TGTGCCAGTAGTGTCGACAGAGGGAAAAATTCACCCCTCCACTTT. Its translation: CASSVDRGKNSPLHF.

This rearrangement joins TRBV18 to TRBJ1-4, with 8 nucleotides matching TRBD1. This CDR3 is 13 amino acids long. Germline assignment: CDR1 KGHSH and CDR2 LQKENI. The V gene end was trimmed by 5 bases and the J gene end by 6 bases; junction bases not matched to a gene: 2. The CDR3 DNA sequence: TGTGCCAGCTCAAAGGACAGGGATGAAAAACTGTTTTTT. It encodes CASSKDRDEKLFF.

In its sample, this clone was seen once. This sequence joins TRBV10-3 and TRBJ2-1; 10 nucleotides agree with TRBD2. V was pared by 6 bases and J by 4 bases, with 6 bases of the junction left unmatched. Germline loops: CDR1 ENHRY, CDR2 SYGVKD. This CDR3 spans 15 amino acids. CDR3 amino acids: CAISERGGPYNEQFF. The CDR3 coding sequence is TGTGCCATCAGCGAGCGGGGGGGACCTTACAATGAGCAGTTCTTC.

This clone was counted a single time. The gene calls are TRBV9 and TRBJ1-2, with D uncertain. Germline V gene sequence: CDR1 SGDLS, CDR2 YYNGEE. This CDR3 has 13 amino acids. Deletions cut 0 bases from V and 7 bases from J, with 10 bases between. The CDR3 is CASSVEAGSGYTF. For the CDR3, the DNA is TGTGCCAGCAGCGTAGAGGCAGGCTCTGGCTACACCTTC.

The rearrangement joins TRBV19 to TRBJ2-2; 15 nucleotides align to TRBD2. This CDR3 comprises 15 residues. Germline CDR1 LNHDA, CDR2 SQIVND (reference sequence). V dropped 6 bases and J dropped 7; count of bases not matched to a gene: 3. For the CDR3, the DNA is TGTGCCAGTAGCGGGACTAGCGGGGGGTTCGGGGAGCTGTTTTTT. It yields the protein CASSGTSGGFGELFF.

As regards this clone: Distinct nucleotide sequences in the sample also encode this CDR3. This sequence joins TRBV6-5 and TRBJ2-7; TRBD1 agrees at 7 bases. V lost 6 bases and J lost 0; bases outside the gene matches: 5. The CDR3 length is 14 residues. The germline V gene has CDR1 MNHEY and CDR2 SVGAGI. The CDR3 here is CASSRDSSSYEQYF. CDR3 DNA: TGTGCCAGCAGCAGGGACAGCAGCTCCTACGAGCAGTACTTC.

The J gene is TRBJ2-2, the V gene TRBV7-9; D is unresolved. Between the trimmed V and J ends, which lost 7 bases and 7 bases, there was a span of 10 bases. Looked up from germline, CDR1 is SEHNR and CDR2 is FQNEAQ (reference sequence). The CDR3 is made up of 12 amino acids. DNA for the CDR3: TGTGCCAGCAAAGGGAATGGCGGGGAGCTGTTTTTT. Its translation is CASKGNGGELFF.

The rearrangement links TRBV5-1 to TRBJ2-5, with 8 nucleotides matching TRBD1. Germline CDR1 reads SGHRS; CDR2 reads YFSETQ. The CDR3 is 13 residues long. V was clipped by 0 bases and J by 7 bases; unmatched bases: 2. The chain's CDR3 is CASSLAGGLTQYF. DNA for the CDR3: TGCGCCAGCAGCTTGGCAGGGGGCTTGACCCAGTACTTC.

This rearrangement joins TRBV7-3 to TRBJ2-3, with TRBD2 matching 12 bases. Germline V gene data show CDR1 as SGHTA and CDR2 as FQGTGA. V lost 4 bases, J lost 2 bases, and 7 bases stayed unmatched. This CDR3 has 17 amino acids. The CDR3 region is CASSSNRLAGATDTQYF. CDR3 in DNA: TGTGCCAGCAGCTCCAACCGACTAGCGGGGGCCACAGATACGCAGTATTTT.

The rearrangement links TRBV18 to TRBJ1-6; tentatively, D is TRBD1 (6 bases). Trimming pared 0 bases from V and 7 bases from J, leaving 7 bases between. Germline V lookup: CDR1 KGHSH, CDR2 LQKENI. The CDR3 contains 14 residues. CDR3 amino acids: CASSPPGGNSPLHF. The CDR3 DNA follows: TGTGCCAGCTCACCACCGGGGGGCAATTCACCCCTCCACTTT.

The chain recombines TRBV4-2 with TRBJ2-6, with D unclear. Per the germline V gene, CDR1 is LGHNA and CDR2 is YNFKEQ. V was trimmed by 0 bases and J by 2 bases, leaving 8 bases between them. CDR3 length: 16 residues. The CDR3 DNA sequence: TGTGCCAGCAGCCAAGAGGTGGCCACTGGGGCCAACGTCCTGACTTTC. Its protein is CASSQEVATGANVLTF.

This rearrangement joins TRBV30 to TRBJ2-7; 11 bases line up with TRBD2. The CDR3 spans 18 residues. Trimming removed 2 bases from V and 2 bases from J; junction bases left unmatched: 14. Germline V gene lookup returns CDR1 GTSNPN and CDR2 SVGIG (reference sequence). The DNA for the CDR3 is TGTGCCTGGAGTACCGGGCTAGCGGGGGGAGATTTCCCCTACGAGCAGTACTTC. Translating gives CAWSTGLAGGDFPYEQYF.

The chain recombines TRBV15 with TRBJ2-3; D is uncertain. Looked up from germline, CDR1 is LNHNV and CDR2 is YYDKDF (reference sequence). V dropped 8 bases and J dropped 1 base, with 10 bases sitting between them. The CDR3 is 13 residues long. The CDR3 loop is CATSAYRTDTQYF. CDR3 DNA sequence: TGTGCCACCTCGGCGTATCGCACAGATACGCAGTATTTT.